This T cell receptor (beta chain) is drawn from a study of blood T cell repertoires in COVID-19. Study summary: Acute and convalescent COVID-19 samples came from the United States, Italy and Spain.

V was pared by 0 bases and J by 1 base, with 8 bases of the junction left unmatched. CDR1 and CDR2 (germline): SGHVS, FNYEAQ. This CDR3 is built from 17 residues. Some clones are missing from TCRdb's copy, which holds only in-frame ones; the method was immunoSEQ multiplex PCR. Among 300,000 to 400,000 clones listed, 70% to 90% were seen once. Individuals drawn from under 30 US areas were roughly 18 to 100 years old. Clinical history as reported by participants underpinned cohort assignment. Symptom resolution, clearance, or two negative PCRs marked donors in Cohort 3 as recovered. The origin of this receptor is a woman aged 18 to 35 who had recovered from COVID-19. This rearrangement joins TRBV7-6 to TRBJ2-5, with 7 nucleotides matching TRBD2. Material for sequencing was PBMCs or T cells enriched from blood (not recorded which). CDR3 sequence (DNA): TGTGCCAGCAGCTTAGCTTCTGTTCCGGGAGGCCAAGAGACCCAGTACTTC. It is translated as CASSLASVPGGQETQYF.